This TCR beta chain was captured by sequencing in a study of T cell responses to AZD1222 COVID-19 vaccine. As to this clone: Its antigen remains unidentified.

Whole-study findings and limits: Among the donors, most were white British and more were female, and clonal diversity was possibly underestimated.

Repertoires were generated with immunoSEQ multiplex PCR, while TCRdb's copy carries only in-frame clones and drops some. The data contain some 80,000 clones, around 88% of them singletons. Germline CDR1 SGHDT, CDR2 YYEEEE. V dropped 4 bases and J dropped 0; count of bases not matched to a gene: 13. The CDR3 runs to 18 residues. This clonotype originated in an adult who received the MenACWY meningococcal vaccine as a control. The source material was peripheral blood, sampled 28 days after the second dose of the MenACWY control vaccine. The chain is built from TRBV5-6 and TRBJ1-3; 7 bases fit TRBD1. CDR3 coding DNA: TGTGCCAGCAGCCGGGACAGCTGGTGGGAATCCTCTGGAAACACCATATATTTT. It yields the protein CASSRDSWWESSGNTIYF.